A selection of T cell receptor beta chains follows, all from one sample in a study of blood T cell repertoires in COVID-19. Some clones are missing from TCRdb's copy, which holds only in-frame ones; the method was immunoSEQ multiplex PCR. Among about 210,000 clones listed, roughly 86% were seen once. Sequencing was performed on peripheral blood. The receptors originated from a man in his fifties or sixties with acute or convalescent COVID-19. The CDR3 runs from the conserved cysteine through the conserved F or W. Each record gives: CDR3 protein, CDR3 DNA, J gene, D gene, V gene, clone size. A D gene is named only where the DNA matches it firmly. Not all rows give a size; the values are once, few, many and, for expanded clones, a class.

CDR3aa: CASSLELAETQYF
CDR3nt: TGTGCCAGCAGCTTAGAACTAGCGGAGACCCAGTACTTC
j_gene: TRBJ2-5
d_gene: TRBD2
v_gene: TRBV7-9
abundance: few

CDR3aa: CASSVTRGGSVDTQYF
CDR3nt: TGTGCCAGCAGCGTAACTCGGGGGGGTTCAGTGGATACGCAGTATTTT
j_gene: TRBJ2-3
d_gene: TRBD2
v_gene: TRBV9
abundance: .

CDR3aa: CASGEAGPTNYGYTF
CDR3nt: TGTGCCAGCGGGGAGGCGGGACCTACTAACTATGGCTACACCTTC
j_gene: TRBJ1-2
d_gene: .
v_gene: TRBV27
abundance: .

CDR3aa: CSVVGQVGEAFF
CDR3nt: TGCAGCGTTGTGGGGCAGGTTGGAGAAGCTTTCTTT
j_gene: TRBJ1-1
d_gene: .
v_gene: TRBV29-1
abundance: .

CDR3aa: CASSFGQFNEKLFF
CDR3nt: TGTGCCAGCAGCTTTGGACAATTTAATGAAAAACTGTTTTTT
j_gene: TRBJ1-4
d_gene: .
v_gene: TRBV11-2
abundance: .

CDR3aa: CASSQGVRGANYGYTF
CDR3nt: TGTGCCAGCAGCCAAGGGGTCCGGGGAGCTAACTATGGCTACACCTTC
j_gene: TRBJ1-2
d_gene: .
v_gene: TRBV3-1/TRBV3-2
abundance: once

CDR3aa: CASSQDEIYGYTF
CDR3nt: TGCGCCAGCAGCCAAGATGAGATCTATGGCTACACCTTC
j_gene: TRBJ1-2
d_gene: .
v_gene: TRBV4-1
abundance: .

CDR3aa: CASSSIAGGNEQFF
CDR3nt: TGTGCCAGCAGCTCAATAGCGGGGGGGAATGAGCAGTTCTTC
j_gene: TRBJ2-1
d_gene: TRBD2
v_gene: TRBV7-2
abundance: .

CDR3aa: CASSHGTGGPYNEQFF
CDR3nt: TGTGCCAGCAGCCACGGGACAGGGGGTCCCTACAATGAGCAGTTCTTC
j_gene: TRBJ2-1
d_gene: TRBD1
v_gene: TRBV13
abundance: .

CDR3aa: CASSPDFNSPLHF
CDR3nt: TGTGCCAGCAGCCCGGACTTCAATTCACCCCTCCACTTT
j_gene: TRBJ1-6
d_gene: .
v_gene: TRBV6-5
abundance: .

CDR3aa: CASSLSSGYNSPLHF
CDR3nt: TGTGCCAGCAGCTTATCCAGTGGTTATAATTCACCCCTCCACTTT
j_gene: TRBJ1-6
d_gene: .
v_gene: TRBV7-3
abundance: .

CDR3aa: CASSPRTSGGGLSYEQYF
CDR3nt: TGTGCCAGCAGCCCGAGGACTAGCGGGGGGGGACTTTCCTACGAGCAGTACTTC
j_gene: TRBJ2-7
d_gene: TRBD2
v_gene: TRBV4-2
abundance: once

CDR3aa: CASRRTGKGGETQYF
CDR3nt: TGCGCCAGCAGGCGGACAGGGAAGGGGGGAGAGACCCAGTACTTC
j_gene: TRBJ2-5
d_gene: TRBD1
v_gene: TRBV5-1
abundance: .

CDR3aa: CASSVVPGSSYNEQFF
CDR3nt: TGTGCCAGCAGCGTAGTCCCGGGAAGTTCCTACAATGAGCAGTTCTTC
j_gene: TRBJ2-1
d_gene: .
v_gene: TRBV9
abundance: .

CDR3aa: CASSQGGRILEPQHF
CDR3nt: TGTGCCAGCAGCCAGGGAGGCAGAATCCTAGAGCCCCAGCATTTT
j_gene: TRBJ1-5
d_gene: .
v_gene: TRBV3-1/TRBV3-2
abundance: once